Following are 16 T cell receptor beta chains from one sample sequenced in a study of OX40 agonist ivuxolimab in advanced cancers. TCRdb's copy holds only in-frame clones and misses some; the assay was immunoSEQ multiplex PCR. The repertoire holds over 65,000 clones, 80% to 95% seen once, with 0.53% in the top ten. The sample consisted of CD4+ or CD8+ T cells sorted from blood, taken in a trial of the OX40 agonist ivuxolimab. The receptors come from an adult with an advanced solid tumor such as melanoma, head and neck, liver or kidney cancer.

The chain has TRBV7-2 and TRBJ2-5; 11 nucleotides line up with TRBD2. Germline CDR1 and CDR2: SGHTA and FQGNSA. This CDR3 contains 17 residues. With 5 bases clipped from V and 7 bases from J, the junction kept 15 bases outside the gene matches. CDR3 in DNA: TGTGCCAGCAGCCAGCCGGGACTAGCGGACCACAGTAGGACCCAGTACTTC. Protein product: CASSQPGLADHSRTQYF.

The chain combines TRBV28 with TRBJ1-1; 7 bases are shared with TRBD1. This CDR3 comprises 19 residues. Germline values: CDR1 MDHEN, CDR2 SYDVKM. V trimming: 2 bases; J trimming: 1 base; junction bases outside the gene matches: 16. CDR3 loop: CASSLLTLRRGKRNTEAFF. Here the CDR3 DNA reads TGTGCCAGCAGTTTACTCACCCTCCGCAGGGGGAAGAGGAACACTGAAGCTTTCTTT.

The chain is built from TRBV7-3 and TRBJ2-3; D remains ambiguous. The CDR3 has 14 residues. Germline CDR1 and CDR2: SGHTA and FQGTGA. Trimming shortened V by 2 bases and J by 0 bases, and 6 bases separated the two germline ends. In nucleotides, the CDR3 is TGTGCCAGCAGCTTATTTTATAGCACAGATACGCAGTATTTT. It translates to CASSLFYSTDTQYF.

The V call is TRBV28, the J call TRBJ2-2; 8 bases line up with TRBD2. Germline CDR1 is MDHEN and CDR2 is SYDVKM. This CDR3 is built from 13 residues. The CDR3 sequence is CAIGREDTGELFF. The CDR3 DNA follows: TGTGCTATCGGGAGGGAGGACACCGGGGAGCTGTTTTTT.

CDR3 residues: CASSGSSYEQYF. The DNA for the CDR3 is TGTGCCAGCAGCGGGAGCTCCTACGAGCAGTACTTC. The chain combines TRBV7-2 with TRBJ2-7; possible D gene TRBD2, 5 bases. Germline V CDR1 and CDR2: SGHTA, FQGNSA. Trimming cost V 5 bases and J 0 bases, with 5 bases left between them. The length of the CDR3 is 12 residues.

V and J are TRBV19 and TRBJ2-1; 7 bases are shared with TRBD2. The CDR3 is 15 amino acids. Germline CDR1 LNHDA, CDR2 SQIVND (reference sequence). V gave up 3 bases and J gave up 9 bases; unmatched junction bases: 11. CDR3 protein: CASSISAGPGGEQFF. The CDR3 DNA reads as TGTGCCAGTAGTATCTCTGCGGGGCCGGGGGGTGAGCAGTTCTTC. The full variable domain, in which reference TRBV19 and TRBJ2-1 provide the parts outside the CDR3, is DGGITQSPKYLFRKEGQNVTLSCEQNLNHDAMYWYRQDPGQGLRLIYYSQIVNDFQKGDIAEGYSVSREKKESFPLTVTSAQKNPTAFYLCASSISAGPGGEQFFGPGTRLTVL.

This clone has just a few counts. The chain is built from TRBV2 and TRBJ2-1, with 12 nucleotides matching TRBD2. The V and J ends lost 6 bases and 6 bases, in that order; junction bases with no gene match: 3. Per germline, CDR1 SNHLY and CDR2 FYNNEI. The CDR3 is 14 residues long. CDR3 amino acids: CASRRGLAGNEQFF. CDR3 coding DNA: TGTGCCAGCAGAAGGGGACTAGCGGGCAATGAGCAGTTCTTC.

The gene calls are TRBV28 and TRBJ2-7; 7 positions agree with TRBD2. The CDR3 contains 16 residues. Trimming took 7 bases from V and 5 from J; bases not matched to a gene: 17. Germline CDR1 MDHEN, CDR2 SYDVKM. This CDR3 is CASKIGGGRAFHEQYF. As DNA, the CDR3 is TGTGCCAGCAAAATTGGGGGTGGGAGGGCCTTCCACGAGCAGTACTTC. Variable domain in full (rest from reference TRBV28 and TRBJ2-7): DVKVTQSSRYLVKRTGEKVFLECVQDMDHENMFWYRQDPGLGLRLIYFSYDVKMKEKGDIPEGYSVSREKKERFSLILESASTNQTSMYLCASKIGGGRAFHEQYFGPGTRLTVT.

This clone was recorded only once. This chain connects TRBV14 to TRBJ2-7; TRBD2 might be the D (5 bases). The CDR3 covers 13 residues. The ends were cut back, 4 bases at V and 2 bases at J, with 9 bases in the middle. CDR1 is SGHDN and CDR2 is FVKESK in the germline V gene. The CDR3 sequence is CASSRGPAYEQYF. The CDR3 bases are TGTGCCAGCAGCCGCGGGCCCGCCTACGAGCAGTACTTC.

This clone is a singleton in its sample. The J gene is TRBJ2-5, the V gene TRBV18, with 13 bases aligning to TRBD2. With 3 bases clipped from V and 1 base from J, the junction kept 8 bases outside the gene matches. Germline assignment: CDR1 KGHSH and CDR2 LQKENI. The CDR3 loop spans 18 amino acids. In DNA, the CDR3 is TGTGCCAGCTCACCCAGGACTAGCGGGAGAGGGGCCCAAGAGACCCAGTACTTC. This encodes CASSPRTSGRGAQETQYF.

This clone is a singleton in its sample. The V call is TRBV11-3, the J call TRBJ2-5, with no clear D. This CDR3 region has 14 residues. The germline CDR1 and CDR2 sequences are SGHNT and YENEEA. Trimming cost V 2 bases and J 1 base, with 8 bases left between them. Here the CDR3 DNA reads TGTGCCAGCAGCTTAAGGAATATCCAAGAGACCCAGTACTTC. Protein product: CASSLRNIQETQYF.

The chain combines TRBV5-6 with TRBJ2-7; the D is unclear. Trimming cost V 4 bases and J 8 bases, with 16 bases left between them. CDR1 and CDR2 from the germline V gene are SGHDT and YYEEEE. The CDR3 is 13 amino acids. CDR3 coding DNA: TGTGCCAGCAGCCCTTATGGCCAGTTACAGCAGTACTTC. Its protein is CASSPYGQLQQYF.

This chain links TRBV6-1 with TRBJ2-1; D is unclear. In germline, CDR1 is MNHNS, CDR2 SASEGT. V shed 8 bases and J shed 6 bases, with 17 bases lying between them. The length of the CDR3 is 14 residues. The CDR3 is CASVRIAVSNEQFF. In DNA, the CDR3 is TGTGCCAGCGTGAGGATCGCGGTTTCCAATGAGCAGTTCTTC.

CDR3 region: CASSLAGFQPQHF. Written as DNA, the CDR3 is TGTGCCAGCAGCTTGGCGGGGTTTCAGCCCCAGCATTTT. The chain combines TRBV7-2 with TRBJ1-5, with unresolved D. Germline CDR1 reads SGHTA; CDR2 reads FQGNSA. This CDR3 has 13 residues. Trimming stripped 3 bases from V and 6 bases from J, with 9 bases between.

CDR3 loop: CASSLDETSGTVWYTGELFF. Written as DNA, the CDR3 is TGTGCCAGCAGCTTAGATGAGACTAGCGGGACGGTTTGGTACACCGGGGAGCTGTTTTTT. This chain connects TRBV11-2 to TRBJ2-2; 11 bases agree with TRBD2. The CDR3 consists of 20 residues. With 0 bases clipped from V and 3 bases from J, the junction kept 12 bases outside the gene matches. Germline CDR1 reads SGHAT; CDR2 reads FQNNGV.

About this clone itself: The germline gene is not matched at one end of the junction; a read error may be the cause. This chain uses TRBV7-7 with TRBJ2-3; no definite D call. This CDR3 region has 14 residues. CDR1 and CDR2 (germline): SSHAT, FNYEAQ (reference sequence). In DNA, the CDR3 is TGTGCTAGCAGCTTTACAGATAGCACAGATACGCAGTATTTT. Amino acids: CASSFTDSTDTQYF.